The entry that follows covers one T cell receptor beta chain sequence. Across 20 to 25 US areas, participants ranged in age from about 18 to 90 years. Either two negative PCRs, clearance, or symptom resolution qualified Cohort 3 donors as recovered. V was pared by 4 bases and J by 5 bases, with 11 bases between. The germline V gene encodes CDR1 SNHLY and CDR2 FYNNEI. The CDR3 covers 13 residues. These data originate in a study of blood T cell repertoires in COVID-19. For the study at large: Some COVID-19 samples were acute and others convalescent; all came from the United States, Italy and Spain.

Original processing notes: Researchers report that nucleated cell counts were estimated from reference gene primer amplification. The data were produced by immunoSEQ multiplex PCR, yet TCRdb's version contains in-frame clones alone and is incomplete. The DNA gave D and trimming, while V, J and clone size come from that table. This table has under 200,000 clones, less than 85% appearing once. The J gene is TRBJ2-5, the V gene TRBV2; D is perhaps TRBD2 (6 bases). Material for sequencing was PBMCs or T cells enriched from blood (not recorded which). This sequence was found in a man in his fifties or sixties who had recovered from COVID-19. This chain's CDR3 is CASSATRGETQYF. The CDR3 region has the DNA TGTGCCAGCAGTGCAACCCGGGGGGAGACCCAGTACTTC.